Following are 20 T cell receptor beta chains from one sample sequenced in a study of cytomegalovirus exposure and HLA in healthy donors. The primer mix had 60 Vbeta and 13 Jbeta primers. The method was immunoSEQ multiplex PCR; TCRdb's version includes in-frame clones alone and lacks a portion of them. The table records over 70,000 clones, over 70% of them present only once. Sequences were obtained from PBMCs. The receptors stem from a human donor in good health.

This clone has only a few counts. The chain has TRBV7-9 and TRBJ2-7; possible D gene TRBD2, 5 bases. Trimming pared 1 base from V and 3 bases from J, leaving 13 bases between. The germline V gene encodes CDR1 SEHNR and CDR2 FQNEAQ (reference sequence). This CDR3 has 15 amino acids. Here the CDR3 reads CASSLDQGRHYEQYF. CDR3 DNA: TGTGCCAGCAGCTTAGATCAAGGGAGACACTACGAGCAGTACTTC.

V and J are TRBV11-1 and TRBJ1-4, with TRBD1 matching over 7 bases. The CDR3 extends over 16 amino acids. V lost 4 bases and J lost 6; bases outside the gene matches: 11. CDR1 is SGHAT and CDR2 is FQDESV in the germline V gene (reference sequence). The CDR3 nucleotides read TGTGCCAGCAGCTCCCTGAGCATCGGGACAGATGAAAAACTGTTTTTT. It is translated as CASSSLSIGTDEKLFF.

This chain joins TRBV2 and TRBJ2-2; 7 bases map to TRBD1. The length of the CDR3 is 15 residues. V trimming: 4 bases; J trimming: 5 bases; junction bases outside the gene matches: 7. Germline-derived CDR1 and CDR2 are SNHLY and FYNNEI. CDR3 DNA sequence: TGTGCCAGCAGTGTGGTAGGGGGCAGGACCGGGGAGCTGTTTTTT. This gives the protein CASSVVGGRTGELFF. Drawing the rest from reference TRBV2 and TRBJ2-2, the complete variable domain is EPEVTQTPSHQVTQMGQEVILRCVPISNHLYFYWYRQILGQKVEFLVSFYNNEISEKSEIFDDQFSVERPDGSNFTLKIRSTKLEDSAMYFCASSVVGGRTGELFFGEGSRLTVL.

The chain is built from TRBV9 and TRBJ1-2; TRBD1 aligns across 7 bases. The trim removed 2 bases at V and 2 bases at J, leaving 3 bases unmatched. CDR1 is SGDLS, CDR2 YYNGEE, per germline. The CDR3 is 14 amino acids. CDR3 sequence reads: CASSVGTANYGYTF. CDR3 coding DNA: TGTGCCAGCAGCGTGGGGACAGCCAACTATGGCTACACCTTC.

The genes are TRBV28 and TRBJ1-5; unclear D gene. The CDR3 extends over 13 amino acids. Germline CDR1 is MDHEN and CDR2 is SYDVKM. V lost 10 bases and J lost 2, with 12 bases in between. The CDR3 DNA follows: TGTGCCACCCGAAAAAAGCGCAATCAGCCCCAGCATTTT. Translating gives CATRKKRNQPQHF.

Only a few counts were recorded for this clone. J is TRBJ1-2 and V is TRBV29-1, with 7 bases aligning to TRBD1. Losses at the gene ends were 1 base for V and 5 bases for J; bases not matched to a gene: 10. Per germline, CDR1 SQVTM and CDR2 ANQGSEA. The CDR3 sequence is 15 residues long. CDR3 loop: CSVEGQGEQRYGYTF. As DNA, the CDR3 is TGCAGCGTTGAAGGACAGGGAGAGCAGAGGTATGGCTACACCTTC.

Only a few counts were recorded for this clone. This chain links TRBV29-1 with TRBJ1-2; D is uncertain. This CDR3 contains 13 residues. Germline V gene lookup returns CDR1 SQVTM and CDR2 ANQGSEA. V shed 6 bases and J shed 0 bases, with 11 bases lying between them. This CDR3 reads CSVVTPTNYGYTF. CDR3 DNA sequence: TGCAGCGTGGTGACACCTACTAACTATGGCTACACCTTC.

In this sample, this clone turned up once. The chain is built from TRBV28 and TRBJ1-2; D remains unclear. The CDR3 totals 14 residues. CDR1 is MDHEN, CDR2 SYDVKM, per germline. V was trimmed by 6 bases and J by 3 bases, leaving 14 bases between them. The chain's CDR3 is CASRSPVEYYGYTF. In DNA form, the CDR3 reads TGTGCCAGCAGATCTCCTGTAGAGTACTATGGCTACACCTTC.

The chain employs TRBV5-1 and TRBJ1-2; TRBD1 agrees at 7 bases. This CDR3 contains 13 residues. The junction had 6 bases not matched to a gene; V was cut back by 7 bases and J by 3 bases. Germline V lookup: CDR1 SGHRS, CDR2 YFSETQ. The CDR3 spells CASRIDRDYGYTF. For the CDR3, the DNA is TGCGCCAGCCGTATCGACAGGGACTATGGCTACACCTTC.

The J gene is TRBJ1-1, the V gene TRBV7-6; 9 nucleotides line up with TRBD1. This CDR3 has 15 amino acids. Germline V lookup: CDR1 SGHVS, CDR2 FNYEAQ. V lost 6 bases and J lost 2; bases outside the gene matches: 7. The CDR3 is CASSGTGRGNTEAFF. The DNA of the CDR3 is TGTGCCAGCAGTGGGACAGGGAGGGGCAACACTGAAGCTTTCTTT.

This chain uses TRBV15 with TRBJ2-7; D gene uncertain. The CDR3 length is 13 residues. Germline assignment: CDR1 LNHNV and CDR2 YYDKDF (reference sequence). The V and J ends lost 3 bases and 2 bases respectively, with 8 bases between them. CDR3 loop: CATSSSRAYEQYF. The CDR3 bases are TGTGCCACCAGCAGCTCTCGGGCCTACGAGCAGTACTTC. Looking up the rest from reference TRBV15 and TRBJ2-7 gives the full variable domain: DAMVIQNPRYQVTQFGKPVTLSCSQTLNHNVMYWYQQKSSQAPKLLFHYYDKDFNNEADTPDNFQSRRPNTSFCFLDIRSPGLGDTAMYLCATSSSRAYEQYFGPGTRLTVT.

This chain uses TRBV12-5 with TRBJ2-3; 9 bases map to TRBD1. V was pared by 5 bases and J by 4 bases, with 16 bases of the junction left unmatched. Germline V gene data show CDR1 as LGHNT and CDR2 as FRNRAP. The CDR3 runs 18 residues. The CDR3 region has the DNA TGTGCTAGTGGTGGGGTCAGTCTGGACAGGGGAAACCCAGATACGCAGTATTTT. Its protein product is CASGGVSLDRGNPDTQYF.

The V and J genes are TRBV7-2 and TRBJ2-2, with 10 bases identical to TRBD1. The CDR3 is 15 residues long. Germline V gene lookup returns CDR1 SGHTA and CDR2 FQGNSA. After removal of 5 bases from V and 4 bases from J, the junction contained 4 bases not matched to a gene. CDR3 nucleotides: TGTGCCAGCAGCATCCGGGACAGGGGCACCGGGGAGCTGTTTTTT. It translates to CASSIRDRGTGELFF. Combining the CDR3 with reference TRBV7-2 and TRBJ2-2 gives the whole variable domain GAGVSQSPSNKVTEKGKDVELRCDPISGHTALYWYRQSLGQGLEFLIYFQGNSAPDKSGLPSDRFSAERTGGSVSTLTIQRTQQEDSAVYLCASSIRDRGTGELFFGEGSRLTVL.

V usage is TRBV30 and J usage is TRBJ1-5, with D possibly being TRBD1 (6 bases). The germline V gene encodes CDR1 GTSNPN and CDR2 SVGIG (reference sequence). The CDR3 extends over 13 amino acids. The V end was cut by 3 bases, the J end by 9 bases, with 15 bases between. The CDR3: CAWSKQGVGPQHF. The CDR3 DNA is TGTGCCTGGAGCAAACAGGGAGTTGGGCCCCAGCATTTT.

The V and J genes are TRBV2 and TRBJ1-2, with no clear D. The V gene's germline CDR1 is SNHLY and CDR2 FYNNEI. Between the trimmed V and J ends, which lost 6 bases and 1 base, there was a span of 12 bases. The CDR3 loop spans 14 amino acids. This CDR3 is CASSALSVNYGYTF. The CDR3 DNA follows: TGTGCCAGCAGCGCTCTTTCGGTTAACTATGGCTACACCTTC.

CDR3 coding DNA: TGCGCCAGCTTGGGACAGGGATCCTACAATGAGCAGTTCTTC. It codes for CASLGQGSYNEQFF. The chain is built from TRBV4-1 and TRBJ2-1; TRBD1 agrees at 9 bases. Per germline, CDR1 MGHRA and CDR2 YSYEKL. The CDR3 has 14 residues. V was pared by 8 bases and J by 1 base, with 3 bases of the junction left unmatched.

The rearrangement uses TRBV6-1 and TRBJ2-7, with D maybe TRBD2 (6 bases). V lost 8 bases to trimming and J lost 2 bases, with 19 bases between them. This CDR3 has 15 residues. Germline CDR1 is MNHNS and CDR2 is SASEGT. CDR3 sequence: CASQKERVLTYEQYF. The CDR3 DNA reads as TGTGCCAGCCAAAAAGAGCGGGTTCTAACCTACGAGCAGTACTTC.

In its sample, this clone was seen a few times. The V and J genes are TRBV19 and TRBJ2-7; D perhaps matches TRBD2 (5 bases). V lost 0 bases and J 2 bases, leaving 11 bases between the germline ends. Germline-derived CDR1 and CDR2 are LNHDA and SQIVND (reference sequence). The length of the CDR3 is 15 residues. Here the CDR3 DNA reads TGTGCCAGTAGTATAGATCTCGGAGGCCCCTACGAGCAGTACTTC. It yields the protein CASSIDLGGPYEQYF.

The chain recombines TRBV18 with TRBJ1-1; D call uncertain. In germline, CDR1 is KGHSH, CDR2 LQKENI. V lost 5 bases, J lost 0 bases, and 10 bases lay in between. The CDR3 spans 14 residues. The CDR3 DNA reads as TGTGCCAGCTCATTCGACAAGATGAACACTGAAGCTTTCTTT. Protein: CASSFDKMNTEAFF.

This chain links TRBV6-1 with TRBJ2-5; D is ambiguous. The CDR3 totals 12 residues. V shed 7 bases and J shed 0 bases, with 6 bases lying between them. The germline CDR1 and CDR2 sequences are MNHNS and SASEGT. The CDR3 nucleotides are TGTGCCAGCAACTGGTACCAAGAGACCCAGTACTTC. Its translation: CASNWYQETQYF.